Listed below are T cell receptor beta chains from one sample, sequenced in a study of cytomegalovirus exposure and HLA in healthy donors. TCRdb's table, derived via immunoSEQ multiplex PCR, lists solely in-frame clones and lacks some. The sample comprises about 120,000 clones, roughly three quarters of which are singletons, and 1.6% rests with the top ten. The sample consisted of PBMCs. These receptors were taken from a woman aged 18-29 years in good health and CMV-seronegative. The CDR3 runs from the conserved cysteine through the conserved F or W. D genes are given only for firm matches. Clone size is not always given. Where it is, it says once, few, many or a class for expanded clones.

CDR3,DNA,V,size,D,J
CASSLTRWDSQTYEQYF,TGCGCCAGCAGCTTGACCCGATGGGACAGCCAAACCTACGAGCAGTACTTC,TRBV5-1,few,TRBD1,TRBJ2-7
CASALGGGVDTQYF,TGTGCCAGTGCTCTCGGCGGGGGGGTTGATACGCAGTATTTT,TRBV14,-,TRBD2,TRBJ2-3
CASSRLAGATPRLETQYF,TGTGCCAGTAGTAGACTAGCGGGGGCTACGCCACGTTTAGAGACCCAGTACTTC,TRBV19,-,TRBD2,TRBJ2-5
CASSYRGHGEQFF,TGTGCCAGCAGCTACAGGGGGCATGGTGAGCAGTTCTTC,TRBV5-8,-,TRBD1,TRBJ2-1
CASIDRSFYGYTF,TGTGCCAGCATCGACAGGAGCTTCTATGGCTACACCTTC,TRBV19,few,-,TRBJ1-2
CATSTSRAEEKLFF,TGTGCCACCAGCACATCGCGAGCGGAGGAAAAACTGTTTTTT,TRBV15,-,-,TRBJ1-4
CAWSVSGYSNQPQHF,TGTGCCTGGAGTGTATCAGGGTATAGCAATCAGCCCCAGCATTTT,TRBV30,-,-,TRBJ1-5
CASSIPGNQPQHF,TGTGCCAGTAGTATACCAGGGAATCAGCCCCAGCATTTT,TRBV19,-,-,TRBJ1-5
CASSSQTGPGAEAFF,TGTGCCAGCAGTTCCCAGACAGGCCCGGGCGCTGAAGCTTTCTTT,TRBV28,-,-,TRBJ1-1
CASSPPSGGGLLNEQFF,TGCGCCAGCAGCCCCCCCAGCGGGGGCGGGCTCCTCAATGAGCAGTTCTTC,TRBV5-1,-,TRBD2,TRBJ2-1
CASTLDREKSPLHF,TGTGCCAGTACCCTGGACAGGGAGAAATCACCCCTCCACTTT,TRBV2,-,TRBD1,TRBJ1-6
CASSTWTGVSYEQYF,TGCGCCAGCAGCACTTGGACAGGAGTTTCCTACGAGCAGTACTTC,TRBV5-1,-,TRBD1,TRBJ2-7
CASSPEGQGQETQYF,TGTGCCAGCAGTCCGGAAGGACAGGGCCAAGAGACCCAGTACTTC,TRBV2,few,TRBD1,TRBJ2-5
CASSLRGSGNTIYF,TGCGCCAGCAGCTTAAGGGGTTCTGGAAACACCATATATTTT,TRBV5-1,-,-,TRBJ1-3
CASSLFPPSGKFDSSSYEQYF,TGTGCCAGCAGCTTATTCCCCCCGTCAGGGAAGTTTGATTCCAGCTCCTACGAGCAGTACTTC,TRBV7-3,once,-,TRBJ2-7
CASSLSPVDNNQPQHF,TGCGCCAGCAGCTTGTCGCCGGTGGACAATAATCAGCCCCAGCATTTT,TRBV5-1,-,-,TRBJ1-5
CASSLGASVGTDTQYF,TGTGCCAGCAGCTTGGGGGCTAGCGTTGGCACAGATACGCAGTATTTT,TRBV5-6,-,-,TRBJ2-3
CASSQLGTGGLETQYF,TGTGCCAGCAGCCAATTAGGGACAGGGGGTTTGGAGACCCAGTACTTC,TRBV4-2,-,TRBD1,TRBJ2-5
CASPGFSEAFF,TGTGCCAGCCCGGGGTTCTCTGAAGCTTTCTTT,TRBV7-9,-,-,TRBJ1-1
CAWESGGNQPQHF,TGTGCCTGGGAATCAGGGGGCAATCAGCCCCAGCATTTT,TRBV30,-,-,TRBJ1-5
CASSLPSGLNTNYGYTF,TGTGCCAGCAGCTTGCCATCAGGCCTAAACACTAACTATGGCTACACCTTC,TRBV5-6,-,-,TRBJ1-2
CASSQTGTPVGEQYF,TGTGCCAGCAGCCAGACCGGGACTCCCGTTGGCGAGCAGTACTTC,TRBV14,-,-,TRBJ2-7
CASSSSSTSTDTQYF,TGTGCCAGCAGCTCCTCGAGCACTAGCACAGATACGCAGTATTTT,TRBV13,-,-,TRBJ2-3
CASIPTGGVNTEAFF,TGTGCCAGCATCCCGACAGGGGGGGTGAACACTGAAGCTTTCTTT,TRBV2,-,TRBD1,TRBJ1-1
CASSQGVSSGNTIYF,TGTGCCAGCAGCCAAGGGGTCAGCTCTGGAAACACCATATATTTT,TRBV9,-,-,TRBJ1-3
CASSPTAPAGNQPQHF,TGTGCCAGTAGCCCAACCGCTCCGGCGGGCAATCAGCCCCAGCATTTT,TRBV19,once,-,TRBJ1-5
CASSPQGPGELFF,TGTGCCAGCAGTCCCCAGGGTCCCGGGGAGCTGTTTTTT,TRBV2,-,-,TRBJ2-2
CASDQGPLYNEQFF,TGTGCCAGTGATCAGGGGCCCCTCTACAATGAGCAGTTCTTC,TRBV19,-,-,TRBJ2-1
CASSLRRQTYNSPLHF,TGTGCCAGCAGCTTGAGGAGGCAGACGTATAATTCACCCCTCCACTTT,TRBV5-6,few,-,TRBJ1-6
CAGAGTGITYEQYF,TGTGCCGGAGCCGGGACAGGGATAACCTACGAGCAGTACTTC,TRBV6-1,few,TRBD1,TRBJ2-7
CASSDSAGSYNEQFF,TGTGCCAGCAGTGACTCAGCGGGCTCCTACAATGAGCAGTTCTTC,TRBV6-1,-,-,TRBJ2-1
CASIGTSSYEQYF,TGTGCCAGCATCGGGACTTCCTCCTACGAGCAGTACTTC,TRBV27,-,-,TRBJ2-7
CASSFWPGRTYEQYF,TGTGCCAGCAGCTTTTGGCCAGGGCGAACCTACGAGCAGTACTTC,TRBV7-9,-,-,TRBJ2-7
CASSVAGGTANTGELFF,TGTGCCAGCAGCGTAGCTGGCGGCACCGCGAACACCGGGGAGCTGTTTTTT,TRBV9,-,-,TRBJ2-2
CASSQDPTPYTGELFF,TGCGCCAGCAGCCAAGATCCCACACCCTACACCGGGGAGCTGTTTTTT,TRBV4-1,once,-,TRBJ2-2
CASSPPGQGGPEEKNTEAFF,TGTGCCAGCAGCCCACCGGGACAGGGTGGGCCAGAGGAGAAGAACACTGAAGCTTTCTTT,TRBV5-4,-,TRBD1,TRBJ1-1
CASSLRAGTLGNTEAFF,TGTGCCAGCAGCCTGAGGGCCGGGACTCTCGGAAACACTGAAGCTTTCTTT,TRBV5-8,-,-,TRBJ1-1
CASSAGEQETQYF,TGTGCCAGCAGTGCGGGGGAACAAGAGACCCAGTACTTC,TRBV2,-,-,TRBJ2-5
CASSIGGGLETQYF,TGTGCCAGTAGTATAGGGGGAGGGTTGGAGACCCAGTACTTC,TRBV19,once,TRBD2,TRBJ2-5
CASSLRQDPNYGYTF,TGTGCCAGCAGCTTGCGACAGGATCCTAACTATGGCTACACCTTC,TRBV5-6,-,-,TRBJ1-2
CASSHLGREEKNNEQFF,TGCGCCAGCAGCCACCTCGGCCGGGAGGAAAAGAACAATGAGCAGTTCTTC,TRBV4-1,few,TRBD2,TRBJ2-1
CASSASGANQPQHF,TGTGCCAGCAGCGCCTCAGGGGCGAATCAGCCCCAGCATTTT,TRBV5-8,-,-,TRBJ1-5
CASSLDREYEQYF,TGTGCCAGCAGCTTAGATAGAGAGTACGAGCAGTACTTC,TRBV11-2,-,-,TRBJ2-7
CSVLSGTGQSHSGYTF,TGCAGCGTTCTTAGTGGGACAGGGCAATCGCACTCTGGCTACACCTTC,TRBV29-1,-,TRBD1,TRBJ1-2
CASSPRQVMNTEAFF,TGTGCCAGCAGCCCTAGACAGGTAATGAACACTGAAGCTTTCTTT,TRBV2,few,-,TRBJ1-1
CASRALSSYEQYF,TGTGCCAGCAGAGCACTGTCCTCCTACGAGCAGTACTTC,TRBV27,-,-,TRBJ2-7
CASSITGTVNSPLHF,TGTGCCAGTAGTATTACGGGGACAGTTAATTCACCCCTCCACTTT,TRBV19,-,TRBD1,TRBJ1-6
CASSESHWRNQPQHF,TGTGCCAGCAGTGAATCTCATTGGAGGAATCAGCCCCAGCATTTT,TRBV6-1,-,-,TRBJ1-5
CASTSRGTNEQFF,TGTGCCAGCACCTCTAGGGGTACAAATGAGCAGTTCTTC,TRBV28,-,-,TRBJ2-1
CASSGEGLGGYTF,TGTGCCAGCAGTGGTGAGGGTTTAGGAGGCTACACCTTC,TRBV2,few,-,TRBJ1-2